This T cell receptor beta chain came from a study of TIL therapy for anti-PD-1-resistant metastatic lung cancer. V lost 4 bases, J lost 6 bases, and 24 bases lay in between. Per the germline V gene, CDR1 is PRHDT and CDR2 is FYEKMQ (reference sequence). The CDR3 runs to 18 residues. Time point specified: pre-treatment sample, taken before nivolumab and TIL therapy. Most excised metastases sampled were pleural nodules or supraclavicular lymph nodes. Adults with stage 4 NSCLC were enrolled in a phase I trial. The immunoSEQ assay was v3. TCRdb's table, derived via immunoSEQ multiplex PCR, lists solely in-frame clones and lacks some. The data show over 20,000 clones, approximately 72% seen once.

The chain links TRBV13 to TRBJ2-2; D ambiguous. Sequenced material: tumor tissue, taken at baseline. The TCR comes from a person aged 25 to 80 with non-small cell lung cancer. CDR3: CASSSQRYQAAGSGELFF. Here the CDR3 DNA reads TGTGCCAGCAGCTCACAACGGTATCAGGCGGCCGGGTCCGGGGAGCTGTTTTTT.